One sample yielded the 14 T cell receptor beta chains listed below, sequenced in a study of PD-1 blockade in classical Hodgkin lymphoma. Specified time point: cycle 4 day 1 (C4D1), after 5 to 7 weeks of nivolumab. Brentuximab vedotin exposure varied among the patients, all of whom had relapsed after autologous stem cell transplantation. Repertoires were generated with immunoSEQ multiplex PCR, while TCRdb's copy carries only in-frame clones and drops some. The sample has tens of thousands of clones, over 75% seen once; the top ten hold around a third. Here the sequenced sample was peripheral blood mononuclear cells (PBMCs), taken before the fourth cycle of nivolumab. Receptors originate from a human donor with classical Hodgkin lymphoma.

V gene TRBV4-3 combines with J gene TRBJ1-2; D is uncertain. The V and J ends lost 0 bases and 8 bases respectively, with 7 bases between them. The germline V gene has CDR1 LGHNA and CDR2 YSLEER. CDR3 length equals 12 residues. Here the CDR3 reads CASSQEGLGYTF. CDR3 nucleotide sequence: TGCGCCAGCAGCCAAGAAGGGCTGGGCTACACCTTC.

This clone showed up just a few times. The J gene is TRBJ2-3, the V gene TRBV18; TRBD1 matches at 10 bases. The CDR3 totals 15 residues. The ends lost 4 bases at V and 4 bases at J; junction bases unmatched: 5. CDR1 is KGHSH and CDR2 is LQKENI in the germline V gene. The CDR3 loop is CASSLTGGESDTQYF. Here the CDR3 DNA reads TGTGCCAGCTCACTGACAGGGGGCGAGTCAGATACGCAGTATTTT.

The V gene is TRBV7-9, the J gene TRBJ1-6; possible D gene TRBD1, 5 bases. Trimming removed 5 bases at V and 8 bases at J, with 16 bases between. CDR3 length: 15 residues. Germline CDR1 is SEHNR and CDR2 is FQNEAQ (reference sequence). The CDR3 loop is CASSPPGTFYSPLHF. CDR3 DNA: TGTGCCAGCAGCCCGCCGGGGACGTTCTATTCACCCCTCCACTTT.

A note on this clone: The same CDR3 can be traced to other DNA sequences in this sample. The chain recombines TRBV28 with TRBJ1-5; D not certain. Germline V gives CDR1 MDHEN, CDR2 SYDVKM. V was pared by 2 bases and J by 2 bases, with 4 bases between. The CDR3 is made up of 13 amino acids. The CDR3 loop reads CASSLSGNQPQHF. As DNA, the CDR3 is TGTGCCAGCAGTTTAAGTGGCAATCAGCCCCAGCATTTT.

This chain connects TRBV29-1 to TRBJ2-3; possibly TRBD2 for D (5 bases). V lost 1 base, J lost 6 bases, and 11 bases lay in between. The V gene's germline CDR1 is SQVTM and CDR2 ANQGSEA. This CDR3 is built from 13 residues. CDR3 sequence: CSVEGGVSDTQYF. The CDR3 DNA is TGCAGCGTTGAAGGGGGAGTCTCGGATACGCAGTATTTT.

The chain carries TRBV29-1 and TRBJ1-5; the match to TRBD1 covers 8 bases. With V trimmed by 6 bases and J by 0 bases, 4 bases remained unmatched. This CDR3 spans 14 amino acids. Germline CDR1 and CDR2: SQVTM and ANQGSEA. The CDR3 DNA sequence: TGCAGCGTGGCGACAGGGGTTAGCAATCAGCCCCAGCATTTT. Translation gives CSVATGVSNQPQHF.

The gene calls are TRBV28 and TRBJ1-2; D uncertain. The CDR3 has 16 amino acids. Trimming cost V 2 bases and J 8 bases, with 21 bases left between them. Looked up from germline, CDR1 is MDHEN and CDR2 is SYDVKM. Here the CDR3 reads CASSLLETAVGGGYTF. The CDR3 nucleotides read TGTGCCAGCAGTTTACTGGAAACGGCCGTAGGAGGCGGCTACACCTTC.

The chain recombines TRBV7-2 with TRBJ1-2; 7 bases fit TRBD1. The V gene end was trimmed by 4 bases and the J gene end by 6 bases; junction bases not matched to a gene: 2. Per the germline V gene, CDR1 is SGHTA and CDR2 is FQGNSA. This CDR3 is built from 12 residues. CDR3 nucleotide sequence: TGTGCCAGCAGCTGGGGGACAGATGGCTACACCTTC. Translation gives CASSWGTDGYTF.

The table lists this clone with a few counts. This chain joins TRBV29-1 and TRBJ2-3; 9 bases align to TRBD1. Germline values: CDR1 SQVTM, CDR2 ANQGSEA. The CDR3 is made up of 13 amino acids. The junction had 7 bases not matched to a gene; V was cut back by 3 bases and J by 9 bases. DNA for the CDR3: TGCAGCGTTGAGGACAGGGGTTCAAGGACGCAGTATTTT. It translates to CSVEDRGSRTQYF.

V and J are TRBV7-2 and TRBJ2-1; 8 bases agree with TRBD2. Trimming cost V 5 bases and J 8 bases; bases outside gene matches: 8. The length of the CDR3 is 14 residues. In germline, CDR1 is SGHTA, CDR2 FQGNSA. The CDR3 here is CASSRGGAGYEQFF. The CDR3 DNA follows: TGTGCCAGCAGCCGGGGGGGCGCTGGCTATGAGCAGTTCTTC.

This rearrangement joins TRBV4-2 to TRBJ2-7, with 11 bases matching TRBD2. CDR1 and CDR2 from the germline V gene are LGHNA and YNFKEQ. The CDR3 contains 16 residues. Trimming removed 1 base from V and 2 bases from J; junction bases left unmatched: 4. The CDR3 sequence: CASSQGYSGGAYEQYF. The CDR3 DNA is TGTGCCAGCAGCCAAGGATATAGCGGGGGGGCCTACGAGCAGTACTTC.

The CDR3 protein is CASSRDRGFIQTNEKLFF. The CDR3 region has the DNA TGTGCCAGCAGTCGGGACAGGGGGTTTATTCAAACTAATGAAAAACTGTTTTTT. V gene TRBV11-3 combines with J gene TRBJ1-4, with 11 bases matching TRBD1. The CDR3 covers 18 residues. V lost 6 bases to trimming and J lost 1 base; unmatched junction nucleotides: 10. Germline V gene data show CDR1 as SGHNT and CDR2 as YENEEA.

The CDR3 is CASSLNSHSLTGELFF. DNA for the CDR3: TGTGCCAGCAGCTTAAACTCCCACAGTCTCACCGGGGAGCTGTTTTTT. V and J are TRBV7-2 and TRBJ2-2; D is uncertain. The germline gives CDR1 SGHTA, CDR2 FQGNSA. CDR3 size: 16 residues. V shed 2 bases and J shed 4 bases, with 14 bases lying between them.

V gene TRBV19 combines with J gene TRBJ1-3, with D uncertain. The germline gives CDR1 LNHDA, CDR2 SQIVND (reference sequence). Between the trimmed V and J ends, which lost 10 bases and 3 bases, there was a span of 13 bases. The CDR3 has 13 residues. CDR3: CATASQFGNTIYF. The CDR3 DNA reads as TGTGCCACCGCGTCCCAGTTTGGAAACACCATATATTTT. Filled out from reference TRBV19 and TRBJ1-3, the complete variable domain reads DGGITQSPKYLFRKEGQNVTLSCEQNLNHDAMYWYRQDPGQGLRLIYYSQIVNDFQKGDIAEGYSVSREKKESFPLTVTSAQKNPTAFYLCATASQFGNTIYFGEGSWLTVV.